These 4 T cell receptor beta chains were sequenced from one sample in a study of early T cells in non-severe SARS-CoV-2 infection. TCRdb re-called the 5' RACE reads with MiXCR, one entry per CDR3 protein. Seen here are 45,000 to 55,000 distinct CDR3 sequences, approximately 6.2% observed once, and the top ten hold around 3.9%. The specimen was whole blood. These receptors all stem from an adult who was a healthcare worker with PCR-confirmed SARS-CoV-2 infection or an uninfected control (not recorded which).

This clonotype was recorded a few times. V and J are TRBV28 and TRBJ2-2, with D possibly being TRBD1 (6 bases). There are 13 residues in the CDR3. Germline CDR1 MDHEN, CDR2 SYDVKM. The CDR3: CAAGDPDTGELFF. Here the CDR3 DNA reads TGTGCGGCAGGGGATCCGGACACCGGGGAGCTGTTTTTT.

This clonotype was observed at least ten times. The chain links TRBV7-6 to TRBJ1-4; no firm D call. Trimming cost V 4 bases and J 8 bases, with 11 bases left between them. The CDR3 runs 13 residues. Germline CDR1 reads SGHVS; CDR2 reads FNYEAQ. CDR3 DNA sequence: TGTGCCAGCAGCTCGCGAAACGACGAAAAACTGTTTTTT. It translates to CASSSRNDEKLFF.

This clonotype was detected many times. This chain connects TRBV7-9 to TRBJ1-2; 10 positions match TRBD1. This CDR3 region has 15 residues. Germline CDR1 and CDR2: SEHNR and FQNEAQ (reference sequence). Trimming at V came to 5 bases and at J to 5 bases, leaving 8 bases not matched to a gene. The DNA for the CDR3 is TGTGCCAGCAGCCCCTCGGACAGGGGGTCTTATGGCTACACCTTC. Amino acid sequence: CASSPSDRGSYGYTF.

This clonotype was picked up many times. This chain joins TRBV13 and TRBJ2-7; D is perhaps TRBD2 (6 bases). In germline, CDR1 is PRHDT, CDR2 FYEKMQ (reference sequence). V lost 0 bases to trimming and J lost 3 bases, with 9 bases between them. This CDR3 is 14 amino acids long. The CDR3 DNA sequence: TGTGCCAGCAGCTTAGGCCGCGGGGACTACGAGCAGTACTTC. This translates into CASSLGRGDYEQYF. The full variable domain, rest sourced from reference TRBV13 and TRBJ2-7, is AAGVIQSPRHLIKEKRETATLKCYPIPRHDTVYWYQQGPGQDPQFLISFYEKMQSDKGSIPDRFSAQQFSDYHSELNMSSLELGDSALYFCASSLGRGDYEQYFGPGTRLTVT.